This T cell receptor beta chain was observed in a study of T cells in Graves' hyperthyroidism and ophthalmopathy. What was amplified from RNA transcripts were TCR beta CDR3 regions. When the TCR CDR3 underwent first-round RT-PCR, the HTBI primer set was used. Via MiXCR, TCRdb re-called the multiplex PCR reads, giving one row per CDR3 protein. The sample includes 600,000 to 850,000 distinct CDR3 sequences, over 15% of them seen just once. This clonotype was found many times. Its antigen is not identified. Germline is not matched at one junction end, which may reflect a read error. The CDR3 contains 14 residues. Germline V gene data show CDR1 as LGHDT and CDR2 as YNNKEL (reference sequence). Diagnosis rested on symptoms, serum thyroxine and TRAb, thyroid ultrasound, and orbital computed tomography. The PBMCs were taken from around 9 ml of fresh peripheral blood. Study-wide points: Stable hyperthyroidism and ophthalmopathy were separated using 13 V-J signatures.

The chain combines TRBV3-1 with TRBJ2-5, with D possibly being TRBD2 (5 bases). The TCR was taken from a woman aged 45-60 years with Graves' hyperthyroidism that later progressed to Graves' ophthalmopathy. Sequenced: blood. As DNA, the CDR3 is TGTGTCAGCAGCCAAGCAAGCGGCCAAGAGACCCAGTACTTC. Translation gives CVSSQASGQETQYF.